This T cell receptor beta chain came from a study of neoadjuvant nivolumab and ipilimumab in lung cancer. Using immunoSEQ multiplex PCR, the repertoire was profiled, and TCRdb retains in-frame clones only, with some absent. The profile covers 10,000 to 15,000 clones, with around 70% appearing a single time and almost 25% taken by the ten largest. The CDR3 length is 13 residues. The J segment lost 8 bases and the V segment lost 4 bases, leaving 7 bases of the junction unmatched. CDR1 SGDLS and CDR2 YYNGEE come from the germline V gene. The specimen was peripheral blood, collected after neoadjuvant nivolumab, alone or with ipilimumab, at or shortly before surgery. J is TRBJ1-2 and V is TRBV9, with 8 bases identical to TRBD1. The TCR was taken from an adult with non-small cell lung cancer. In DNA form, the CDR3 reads TGTGCCAGCAGCAAAGCGGGGACAGGAGGCTACACCTTC. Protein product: CASSKAGTGGYTF.